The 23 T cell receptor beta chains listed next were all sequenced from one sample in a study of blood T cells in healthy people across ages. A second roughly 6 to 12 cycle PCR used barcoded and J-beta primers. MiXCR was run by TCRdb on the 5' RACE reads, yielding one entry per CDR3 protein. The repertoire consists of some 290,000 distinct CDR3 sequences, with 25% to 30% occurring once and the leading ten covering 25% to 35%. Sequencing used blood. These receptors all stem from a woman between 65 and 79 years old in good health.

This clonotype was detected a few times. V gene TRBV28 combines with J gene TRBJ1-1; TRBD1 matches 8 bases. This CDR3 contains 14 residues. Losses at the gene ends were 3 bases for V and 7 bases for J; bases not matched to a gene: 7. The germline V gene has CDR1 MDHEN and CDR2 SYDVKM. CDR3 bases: TGTGCCAGCAGTTTCCCTAATACAGGGGGTGAAGCTTTCTTT. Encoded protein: CASSFPNTGGEAFF.

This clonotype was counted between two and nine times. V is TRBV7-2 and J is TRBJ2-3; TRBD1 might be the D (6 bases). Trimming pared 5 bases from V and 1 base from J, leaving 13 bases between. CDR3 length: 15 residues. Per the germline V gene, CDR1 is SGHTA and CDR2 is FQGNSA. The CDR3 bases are TGTGCCAGCAGCCGACGTCCAGGGGGCACAGATACGCAGTATTTT. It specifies CASSRRPGGTDTQYF.

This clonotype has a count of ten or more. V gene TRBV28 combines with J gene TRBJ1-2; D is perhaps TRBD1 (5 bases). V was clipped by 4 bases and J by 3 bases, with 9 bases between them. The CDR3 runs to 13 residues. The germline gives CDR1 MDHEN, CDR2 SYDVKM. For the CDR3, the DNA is TGTGCCAGCAGTTCGACAGAGTACTATGGCTACACCTTC. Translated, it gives CASSSTEYYGYTF.

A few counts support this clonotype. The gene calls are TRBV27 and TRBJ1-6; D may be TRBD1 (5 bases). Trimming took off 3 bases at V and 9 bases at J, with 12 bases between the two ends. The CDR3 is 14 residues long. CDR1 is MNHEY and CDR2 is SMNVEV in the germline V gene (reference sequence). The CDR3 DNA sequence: TGTGCCAGCAGTTTTCAAGGGGACGGTTCACCCCTCCACTTT. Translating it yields CASSFQGDGSPLHF.

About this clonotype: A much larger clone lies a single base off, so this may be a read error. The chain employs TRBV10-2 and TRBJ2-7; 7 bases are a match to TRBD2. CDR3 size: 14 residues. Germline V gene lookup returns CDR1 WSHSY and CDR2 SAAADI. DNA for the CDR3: TGCACCAGCAGGCCCGGGACTACTCAATACGAGCAGTACTTC. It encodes CTSRPGTTQYEQYF.

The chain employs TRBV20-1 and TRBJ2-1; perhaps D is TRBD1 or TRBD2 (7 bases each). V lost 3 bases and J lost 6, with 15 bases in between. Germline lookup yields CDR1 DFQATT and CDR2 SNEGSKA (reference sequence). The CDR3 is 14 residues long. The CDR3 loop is CSASAGGDPNEQFF. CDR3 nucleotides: TGCAGTGCTAGCGCAGGGGGGGACCCCAATGAGCAGTTCTTC.

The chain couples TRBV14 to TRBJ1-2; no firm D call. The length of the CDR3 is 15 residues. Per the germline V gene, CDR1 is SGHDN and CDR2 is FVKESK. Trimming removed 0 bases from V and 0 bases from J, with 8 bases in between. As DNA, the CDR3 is TGTGCCAGCAGCCAAGAAAAGGTACCTAACTATGGCTACACCTTC. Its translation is CASSQEKVPNYGYTF.

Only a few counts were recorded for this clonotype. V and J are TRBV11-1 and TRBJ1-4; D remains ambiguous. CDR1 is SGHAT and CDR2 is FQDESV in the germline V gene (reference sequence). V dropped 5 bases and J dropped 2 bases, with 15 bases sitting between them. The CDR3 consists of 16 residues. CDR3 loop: CASSTGIQPTNEKLFF. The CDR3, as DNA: TGTGCCAGCAGCACCGGAATCCAGCCCACTAATGAAAAACTGTTTTTT.

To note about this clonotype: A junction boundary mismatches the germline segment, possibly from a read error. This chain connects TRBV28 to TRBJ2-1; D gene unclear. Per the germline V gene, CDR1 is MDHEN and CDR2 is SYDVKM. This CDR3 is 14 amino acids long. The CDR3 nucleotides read TGTGCCGGCAGCCTCCTCACAAGGACCAATGAGCAGTTCTTC. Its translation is CAGSLLTRTNEQFF.

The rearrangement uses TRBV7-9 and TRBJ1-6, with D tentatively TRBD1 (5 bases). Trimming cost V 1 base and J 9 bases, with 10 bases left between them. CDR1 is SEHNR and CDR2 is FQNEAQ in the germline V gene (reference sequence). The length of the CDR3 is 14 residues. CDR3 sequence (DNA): TGTGCCAGCAGCTTAGTGACCACAGGTTCACCCCTCCACTTT. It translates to CASSLVTTGSPLHF.

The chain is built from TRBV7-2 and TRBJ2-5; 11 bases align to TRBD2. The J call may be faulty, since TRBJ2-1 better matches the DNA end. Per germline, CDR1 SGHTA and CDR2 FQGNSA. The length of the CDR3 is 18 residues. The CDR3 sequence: CASRPFGTSGGTYNEQFF. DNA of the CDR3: TGTGCCAGCAGGCCATTCGGGACTAGCGGAGGTACCTACAATGAGCAGTTCTTC.

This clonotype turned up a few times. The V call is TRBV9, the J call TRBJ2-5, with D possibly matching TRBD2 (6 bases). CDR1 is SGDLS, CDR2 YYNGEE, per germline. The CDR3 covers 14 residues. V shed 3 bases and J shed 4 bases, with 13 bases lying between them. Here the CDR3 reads CASSAPMGGETQYF. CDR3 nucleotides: TGTGCCAGCAGCGCCCCCATGGGGGGAGAGACCCAGTACTTC.

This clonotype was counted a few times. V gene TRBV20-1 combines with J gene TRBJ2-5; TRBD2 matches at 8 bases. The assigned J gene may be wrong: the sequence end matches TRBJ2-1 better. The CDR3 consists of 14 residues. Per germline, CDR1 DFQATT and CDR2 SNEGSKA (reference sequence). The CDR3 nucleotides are TGCAGTGCTAGAGATGACGGGACTAGCAATGAGCAGTTCTTC. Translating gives CSARDDGTSNEQFF.

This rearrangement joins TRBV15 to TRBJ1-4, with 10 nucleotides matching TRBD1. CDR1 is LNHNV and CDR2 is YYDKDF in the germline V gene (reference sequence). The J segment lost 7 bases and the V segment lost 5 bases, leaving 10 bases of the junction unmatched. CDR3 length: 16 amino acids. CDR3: CATSFRPGQGSEKLFF. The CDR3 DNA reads TGTGCCACCAGCTTTCGACCGGGACAGGGGAGTGAAAAACTGTTTTTT.

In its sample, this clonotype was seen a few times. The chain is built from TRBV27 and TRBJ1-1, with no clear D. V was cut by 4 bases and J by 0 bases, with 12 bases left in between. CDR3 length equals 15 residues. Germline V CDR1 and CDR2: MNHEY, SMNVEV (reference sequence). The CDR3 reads CASSSRRSMNTEAFF. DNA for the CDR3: TGTGCCAGCAGTTCAAGGAGGAGCATGAACACTGAAGCTTTCTTT.

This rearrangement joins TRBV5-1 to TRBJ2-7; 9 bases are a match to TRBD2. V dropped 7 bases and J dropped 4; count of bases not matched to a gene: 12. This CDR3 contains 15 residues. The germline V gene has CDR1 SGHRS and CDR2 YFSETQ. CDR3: CASSQKAGGPYEQYF. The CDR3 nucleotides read TGCGCCAGCTCACAAAAGGCGGGAGGGCCGTACGAGCAGTACTTC.

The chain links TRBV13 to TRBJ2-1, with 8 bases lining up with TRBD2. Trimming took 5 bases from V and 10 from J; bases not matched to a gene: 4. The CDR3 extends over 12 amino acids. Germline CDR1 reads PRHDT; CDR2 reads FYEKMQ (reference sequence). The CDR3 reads CASSLGRGEQFF. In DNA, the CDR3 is TGTGCCAGCAGCCTCGGGAGGGGAGAGCAGTTCTTC.

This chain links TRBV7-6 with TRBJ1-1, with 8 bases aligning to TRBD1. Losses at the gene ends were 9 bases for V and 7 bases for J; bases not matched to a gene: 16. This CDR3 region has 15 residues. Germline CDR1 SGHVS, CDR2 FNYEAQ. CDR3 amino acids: CASTGTGARGGEAFF. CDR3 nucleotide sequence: TGTGCCAGTACCGGGACAGGAGCAAGAGGAGGTGAAGCTTTCTTT.

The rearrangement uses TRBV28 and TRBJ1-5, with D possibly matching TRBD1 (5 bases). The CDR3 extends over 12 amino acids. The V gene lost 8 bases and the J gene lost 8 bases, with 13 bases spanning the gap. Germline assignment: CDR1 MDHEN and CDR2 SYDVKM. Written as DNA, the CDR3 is TGTGCCAGCCGGGACGCCATTAAGCCCCAGCATTTT. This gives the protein CASRDAIKPQHF. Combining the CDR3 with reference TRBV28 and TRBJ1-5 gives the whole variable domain DVKVTQSSRYLVKRTGEKVFLECVQDMDHENMFWYRQDPGLGLRLIYFSYDVKMKEKGDIPEGYSVSREKKERFSLILESASTNQTSMYLCASRDAIKPQHFGDGTRLSIL.

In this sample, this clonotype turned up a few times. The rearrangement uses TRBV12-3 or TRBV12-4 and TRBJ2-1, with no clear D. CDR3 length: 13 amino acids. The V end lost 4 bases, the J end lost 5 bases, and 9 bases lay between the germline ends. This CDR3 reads CASSSNRDNEQFF. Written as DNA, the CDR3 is TGTGCCAGCAGTTCCAACCGGGACAATGAGCAGTTCTTC.

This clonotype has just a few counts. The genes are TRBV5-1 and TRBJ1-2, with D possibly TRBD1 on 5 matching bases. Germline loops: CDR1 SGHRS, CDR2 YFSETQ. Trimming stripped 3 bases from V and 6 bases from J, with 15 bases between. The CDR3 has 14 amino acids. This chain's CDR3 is CASSSPWDVHGYTF. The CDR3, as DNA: TGCGCCAGCAGCTCCCCTTGGGACGTTCATGGCTACACCTTC. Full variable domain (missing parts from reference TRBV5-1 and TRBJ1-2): KAGVTQTPRYLIKTRGQQVTLSCSPISGHRSVSWYQQTPGQGLQFLFEYFSETQRNKGNFPGRFSGRQFSNSRSEMNVSTLELGDSALYLCASSSPWDVHGYTFGSGTRLTVV.

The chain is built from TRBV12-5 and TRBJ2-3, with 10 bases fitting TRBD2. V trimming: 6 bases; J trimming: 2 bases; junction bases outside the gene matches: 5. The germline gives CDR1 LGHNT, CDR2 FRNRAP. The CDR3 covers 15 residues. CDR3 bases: TGTGCTAGTGGGCGGACTAGCGGTCACACAGATACGCAGTATTTT. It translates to CASGRTSGHTDTQYF. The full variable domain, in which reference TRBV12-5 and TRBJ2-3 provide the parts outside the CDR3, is DARVTQTPRHKVTEMGQEVTMRCQPILGHNTVFWYRQTMMQGLELLAYFRNRAPLDDSGMPKDRFSAEMPDATLATLKIQPSEPRDSAVYFCASGRTSGHTDTQYFGPGTRLTVL.

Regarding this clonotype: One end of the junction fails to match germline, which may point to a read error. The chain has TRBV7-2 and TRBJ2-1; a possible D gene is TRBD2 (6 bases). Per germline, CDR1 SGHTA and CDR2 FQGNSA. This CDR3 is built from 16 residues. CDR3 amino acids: CAGSFSQLAAYNEHFF. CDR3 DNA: TGTGCCGGCAGCTTTAGTCAACTAGCCGCCTACAATGAGCACTTCTTC.